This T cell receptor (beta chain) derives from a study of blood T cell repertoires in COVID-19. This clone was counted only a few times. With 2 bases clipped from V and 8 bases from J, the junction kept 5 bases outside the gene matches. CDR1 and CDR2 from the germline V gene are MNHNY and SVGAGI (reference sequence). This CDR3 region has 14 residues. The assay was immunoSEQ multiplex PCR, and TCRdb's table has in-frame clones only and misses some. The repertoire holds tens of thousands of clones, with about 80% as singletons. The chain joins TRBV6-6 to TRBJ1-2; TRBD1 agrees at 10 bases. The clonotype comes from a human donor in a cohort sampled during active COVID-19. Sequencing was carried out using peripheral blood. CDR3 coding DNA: TGTGCCAGCAGTTACACCGGACAGGGGGAAGGCTACACCTTC. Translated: CASSYTGQGEGYTF.